These T cell receptor beta chains were read from a single sample in a study of regulatory T cells in long-lasting Graves disease. TCRdb fed the multiplex PCR reads into MiXCR, producing one record per CDR3 protein. There are a few hundred thousand distinct CDR3 sequences in the sample; 11% to 15% occur only once, and approximately 15% lies in the top ten. These data also featured in a second study, about T cells in Graves' hyperthyroidism and ophthalmopathy.

The sample was peripheral blood mononuclear cells (PBMCs), taken at new diagnosis, from a patient treated with antithyroid drugs. The source is a woman aged 45-65 years with Graves disease. CDR3s include the opening cysteine and the closing phenylalanine or tryptophan. A D gene is named only where the DNA matches it firmly. Clone size, where shown, is once, few, many, or a class for clones that have expanded.

CDR3,DNA,D,V,J,size
CASSDLRQGYNEQFF,TGCGCCAGCAGCGACCTCCGACAGGGCTACAATGAGCAGTTCTTC,TRBD1,TRBV5-1,TRBJ2-1,many
CASSFYPGPYEQYF,TGCGCCAGCAGCTTTTACCCGGGACCCTACGAGCAGTACTTC,.,TRBV5-1,TRBJ2-7,many
CASSLQGENGAFF,TGCGCCAGCAGCTTACAGGGAGAGAATGGAGCTTTCTTT,.,TRBV5-1,TRBJ1-1,few
CASSPPHGDSSYNEQFF,TGTGCCAGCAGTCCACCTCACGGGGACAGCTCCTACAATGAGCAGTTCTTC,TRBD1,TRBV28,TRBJ2-1,many
CASQLAGGGEQYF,TGTGCCAGCCAGCTAGCGGGAGGCGGCGAGCAGTACTTC,TRBD2,TRBV3-1,TRBJ2-7,.
CASSIPGGENGYTF,TGTGCCAGTAGTATTCCCGGGGGCGAGAATGGCTACACCTTC,.,TRBV19,TRBJ1-2,.
CASSQDLGINEQFF,TGTGCCAGCAGCCAAGATTTAGGGATCAATGAGCAGTTCTTC,.,TRBV3-1,TRBJ2-1,many
CASSLGVDATTDTQYF,TGTGCCAGCAGCCTAGGCGTGGACGCCACCACAGATACGCAGTATTTT,.,TRBV11-3,TRBJ2-3,many
CASSIRDGSTDTQYF,TGCGCCAGCAGCATCCGGGACGGAAGCACAGATACGCAGTATTTT,.,TRBV5-1,TRBJ2-3,many
CASSPRVVEQPQHF,TGTGCCAGCTCACCAAGGGTCGTGGAGCAGCCCCAGCATTTT,.,TRBV18,TRBJ1-5,many
CAIPGPLGEQYF,TGTGCCATCCCAGGACCCCTAGGCGAGCAGTACTTC,.,TRBV10-3,TRBJ2-7,.
CASSFSSGELFF,TGCGCCAGCAGCTTTTCTTCCGGGGAGCTGTTTTTT,.,TRBV5-1,TRBJ2-2,many
CASSYPKGTGGGNQPQHF,TGTGCCAGCAGTTACCCCAAAGGGACAGGGGGAGGCAATCAGCCCCAGCATTTT,TRBD1,TRBV6-2/TRBV6-3,TRBJ1-5,few
CASSQDGDRVAYNSPLHF,TGCGCCAGCAGCCAAGATGGGGACAGGGTGGCCTATAATTCACCCCTCCACTTT,TRBD1,TRBV4-1,TRBJ1-6,.
CSARGPQEGETQYF,TGCAGTGCTAGGGGGCCTCAGGAGGGAGAGACCCAGTACTTC,.,TRBV20-1,TRBJ2-5,many
CASSLSQGLQETQYF,TGTGCCAGCAGTTTATCCCAGGGCCTACAAGAGACCCAGTACTTC,.,TRBV28,TRBJ2-5,many
CASSLDGVEGDEQFF,TGTGCCAGCAGCTTAGACGGGGTAGAAGGGGATGAGCAGTTCTTC,.,TRBV7-8,TRBJ2-1,many
CASSPGTLLDEKLFF,TGTGCCAGCAGCCCTGGGACACTTCTAGATGAAAAACTGTTTTTT,.,TRBV11-2,TRBJ1-4,many
CASSPSVRTDTQYF,TGTGCCAGCAGCCCGTCTGTCCGCACAGATACGCAGTATTTT,.,TRBV7-9,TRBJ2-3,.
CASSEWRRGRGLNEQFF,TGTGCCAGCAGTGAATGGCGGAGGGGCAGGGGGCTGAATGAGCAGTTCTTC,TRBD1,TRBV25-1,TRBJ2-1,many
CASSYRQELNTEAFF,TGTGCCAGCAGCTATAGACAGGAGTTGAACACTGAAGCTTTCTTT,.,TRBV7-8,TRBJ1-1,many
CASSVAGNNEQFF,TGTGCCAGCAGCGTAGCGGGGAACAATGAGCAGTTCTTC,.,TRBV9,TRBJ2-1,many
CASSFGVAGEGEQYF,TGTGCCAGCAGCTTCGGGGTAGCGGGAGAGGGGGAGCAGTACTTC,TRBD2,TRBV7-9,TRBJ2-7,few
CASSFTQEAFF,TGTGCCAGCAGTTTCACCCAGGAAGCTTTCTTT,.,TRBV12-3/TRBV12-4,TRBJ1-1,many
CAGSGRHTEAFF,TGCGCCGGCAGTGGACGTCACACTGAAGCTTTCTTT,.,TRBV10-2,TRBJ1-1,few
CASSLSGSGTYEQYF,TGTGCCAGCAGTTTAAGCGGGAGTGGCACCTACGAGCAGTACTTC,TRBD2,TRBV28,TRBJ2-7,.
CASSLVGSGRVQETQYF,TGTGCCAGCAGCTTGGTGGGTAGCGGGAGAGTTCAAGAGACCCAGTACTTC,TRBD2,TRBV5-5,TRBJ2-5,many
CASGGGVHEQYF,TGCGCCAGCGGGGGCGGGGTACACGAGCAGTACTTC,.,TRBV10-2,TRBJ2-7,few
CAWTTNTGELFF,TGTGCCTGGACCACAAACACCGGGGAGCTGTTTTTT,.,TRBV30,TRBJ2-2,many
CASSPTRTSGRGGQFF,TGTGCCAGCAGCCCAACCCGGACTAGCGGGAGAGGAGGGCAGTTCTTC,TRBD2,TRBV3-1,TRBJ2-1,many
CASSTETSGAYNEQFF,TGTGCCAGCAGCACAGAGACTAGCGGGGCCTACAATGAGCAGTTCTTC,TRBD2,TRBV5-6,TRBJ2-1,.
CASSFGGIDNEQFF,TGCGCCAGCAGCTTCGGGGGGATCGACAATGAGCAGTTCTTC,TRBD2,TRBV5-1,TRBJ2-1,many
CASSVDLAGVNTGELFF,TGTGCCAGCAGCGTAGATCTAGCGGGGGTGAACACCGGGGAGCTGTTTTTT,TRBD2,TRBV9,TRBJ2-2,.
CASRGLGQGGGETQYF,TGTGCCAGCAGAGGACTGGGCCAGGGGGGAGGAGAGACCCAGTACTTC,.,TRBV28,TRBJ2-5,many
CASSEGLSTEAFF,TGTGCCAGCAGTGAAGGATTGAGCACTGAAGCTTTCTTT,.,TRBV6-2/TRBV6-3,TRBJ1-1,once
CAGLRDLENIQYF,TGTGCCGGACTCCGGGATCTAGAAAACATTCAGTACTTC,.,TRBV30,TRBJ2-4,few
CASSLVETYGYTF,TGTGCCAGCAGCTTAGTAGAGACCTATGGCTACACCTTC,.,TRBV11-2,TRBJ1-2,many
CGTGGTVNTEAFF,TGTGGCACCGGAGGGACGGTGAACACTGAAGCTTTCTTT,.,TRBV28,TRBJ1-1,many
CASSLGGLAGGETQYF,TGTGCCAGCAGCTTAGGGGGACTAGCAGGAGGGGAGACCCAGTACTTC,TRBD2,TRBV7-8,TRBJ2-5,many
CSARDLWGATEAFF,TGCAGTGCTAGAGATCTCTGGGGGGCCACTGAAGCTTTCTTT,.,TRBV20-1,TRBJ1-1,.
CSARTGGDAEAFF,TGCAGTGCGAGGACAGGGGGCGACGCTGAAGCTTTCTTT,TRBD1,TRBV20-1,TRBJ1-1,few
CSVVQYRGGNYGYTF,TGCAGCGTGGTTCAGTACAGGGGTGGAAACTATGGCTACACCTTC,TRBD1,TRBV29-1,TRBJ1-2,.
CASSPVLAGEGEQFF,TGTGCCAGCAGCCCAGTACTAGCGGGAGAGGGGGAGCAGTTCTTC,TRBD2,TRBV7-9,TRBJ2-1,many
CASSLGGGPGDEQFF,TGTGCCAGCAGCTTAGGAGGGGGCCCGGGGGATGAGCAGTTCTTC,.,TRBV7-6,TRBJ2-1,many
CASSKPPGGAGANVLTF,TGTGCCAGCAGCAAACCTCCGGGCGGGGCCGGGGCCAACGTCCTGACTTTC,.,TRBV7-2,TRBJ2-6,many
CASSRELGNEQFF,TGCGCCAGCAGCAGGGAATTGGGGAATGAGCAGTTCTTC,.,TRBV5-1,TRBJ2-1,.
CASSYQFTGNTEAFF,TGTGCCAGCAGTTACCAATTTACAGGGAACACTGAAGCTTTCTTT,.,TRBV6-5,TRBJ1-1,many
CASSGPGTSGKGGNEQFF,TGTGCCAGCAGCGGACCGGGGACTAGCGGGAAGGGTGGGAATGAGCAGTTCTTC,TRBD2,TRBV7-2,TRBJ2-1,few
CASSQTSGRPNEQFF,TGTGCCAGCAGCCAGACTAGCGGGAGGCCGAATGAGCAGTTCTTC,TRBD2,TRBV3-1,TRBJ2-1,.
CSAKWEGPGEQYF,TGCAGTGCAAAATGGGAGGGCCCAGGAGAGCAGTACTTC,TRBD2,TRBV20-1,TRBJ2-7,.
CASSFAGPNSPLHF,TGTGCCAGCAGCTTTGCGGGGCCCAATTCACCCCTCCACTTT,.,TRBV12-3/TRBV12-4,TRBJ1-6,once
CASSTSLYVPVKYF,TGTGCCAGTAGTACCTCCCTATATGTCCCGGTGAAGTATTTT,.,TRBV19,TRBJ2-3,.
CASSVAGLRYNEQFF,TGTGCCAGCAGTGTAGCGGGGCTTCGATACAATGAGCAGTTCTTC,TRBD2,TRBV6-2/TRBV6-3,TRBJ2-1,.
CASSNRQGNTEAFF,TGTGCCAGCAGCAACAGACAGGGGAACACTGAAGCTTTCTTT,TRBD1,TRBV7-9,TRBJ1-1,many